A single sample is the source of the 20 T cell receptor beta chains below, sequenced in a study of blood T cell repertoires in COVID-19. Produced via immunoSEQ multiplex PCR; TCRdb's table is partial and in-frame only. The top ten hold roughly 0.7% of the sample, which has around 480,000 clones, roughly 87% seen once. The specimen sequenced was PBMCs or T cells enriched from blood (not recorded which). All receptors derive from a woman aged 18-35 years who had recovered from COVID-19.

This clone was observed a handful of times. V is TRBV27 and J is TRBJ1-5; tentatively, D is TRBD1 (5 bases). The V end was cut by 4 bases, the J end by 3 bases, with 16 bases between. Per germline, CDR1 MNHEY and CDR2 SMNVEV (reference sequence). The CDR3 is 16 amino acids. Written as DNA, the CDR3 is TGTGCCAGCAGTTGGGTAAGACCGGACAACAATCAGCCCCAGCATTTT. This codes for CASSWVRPDNNQPQHF.

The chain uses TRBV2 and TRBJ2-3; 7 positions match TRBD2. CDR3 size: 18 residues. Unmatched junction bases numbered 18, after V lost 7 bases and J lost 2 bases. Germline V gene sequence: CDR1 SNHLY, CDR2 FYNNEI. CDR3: CASTTTLLGAGNTDTQYF. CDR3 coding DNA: TGTGCCAGCACCACGACCTTACTGGGAGCGGGGAACACAGATACGCAGTATTTT.

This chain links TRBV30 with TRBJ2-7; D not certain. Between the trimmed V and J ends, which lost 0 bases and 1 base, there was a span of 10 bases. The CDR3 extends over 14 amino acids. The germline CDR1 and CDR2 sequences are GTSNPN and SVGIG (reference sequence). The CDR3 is CAWSVPHRSYEQYF. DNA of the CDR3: TGTGCCTGGAGTGTACCCCACAGATCCTACGAGCAGTACTTC.

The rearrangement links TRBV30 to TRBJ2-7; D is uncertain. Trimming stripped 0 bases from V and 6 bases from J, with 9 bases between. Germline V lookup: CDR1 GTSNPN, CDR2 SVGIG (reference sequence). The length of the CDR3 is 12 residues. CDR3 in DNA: TGTGCCTGGAGTGTATCCTACGGCGAGCAGTACTTC. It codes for CAWSVSYGEQYF.

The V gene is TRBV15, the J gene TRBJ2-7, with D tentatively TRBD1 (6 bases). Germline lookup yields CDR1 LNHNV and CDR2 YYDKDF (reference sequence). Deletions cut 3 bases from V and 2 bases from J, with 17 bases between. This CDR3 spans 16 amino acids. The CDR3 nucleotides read TGTGCCACCAGCAGGACCTCGGTGGCAGGGGCCTACGAGCAGTACTTC. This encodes CATSRTSVAGAYEQYF.

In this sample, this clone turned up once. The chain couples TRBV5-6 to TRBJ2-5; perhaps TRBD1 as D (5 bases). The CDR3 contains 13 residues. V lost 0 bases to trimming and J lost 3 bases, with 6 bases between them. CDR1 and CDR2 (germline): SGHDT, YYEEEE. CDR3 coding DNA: TGTGCCAGCAGCTTGGTGACAGAAGAGACCCAGTACTTC. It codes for CASSLVTEETQYF.

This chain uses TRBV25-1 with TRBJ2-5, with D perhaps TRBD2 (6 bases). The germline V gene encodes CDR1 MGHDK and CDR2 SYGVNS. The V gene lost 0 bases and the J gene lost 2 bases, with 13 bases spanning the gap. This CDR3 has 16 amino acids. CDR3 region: CASSEYIAGPQETQYF. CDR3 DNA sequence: TGTGCCAGCAGTGAATATATCGCGGGACCGCAAGAGACCCAGTACTTC.

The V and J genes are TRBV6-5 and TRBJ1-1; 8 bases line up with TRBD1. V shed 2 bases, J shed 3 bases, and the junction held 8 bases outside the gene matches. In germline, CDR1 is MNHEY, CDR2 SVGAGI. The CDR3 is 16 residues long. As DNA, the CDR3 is TGTGCCAGCAGTTACGTGGCAGGGGGCGCGGACACTGAAGCTTTCTTT. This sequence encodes CASSYVAGGADTEAFF.

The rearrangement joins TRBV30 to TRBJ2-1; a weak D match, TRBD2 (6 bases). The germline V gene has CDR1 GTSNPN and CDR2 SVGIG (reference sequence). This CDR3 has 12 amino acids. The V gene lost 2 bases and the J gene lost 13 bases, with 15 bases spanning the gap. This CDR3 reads CAWSRIGTPQFF. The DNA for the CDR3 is TGTGCCTGGAGTAGGATAGGGACTCCCCAGTTCTTC.

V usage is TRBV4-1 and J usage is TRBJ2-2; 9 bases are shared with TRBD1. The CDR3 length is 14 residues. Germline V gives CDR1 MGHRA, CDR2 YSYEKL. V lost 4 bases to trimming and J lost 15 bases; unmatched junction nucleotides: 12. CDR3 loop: CASSRDVGQGRVFF. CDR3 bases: TGCGCCAGCAGCCGAGACGTAGGACAGGGGCGGGTGTTTTTT.

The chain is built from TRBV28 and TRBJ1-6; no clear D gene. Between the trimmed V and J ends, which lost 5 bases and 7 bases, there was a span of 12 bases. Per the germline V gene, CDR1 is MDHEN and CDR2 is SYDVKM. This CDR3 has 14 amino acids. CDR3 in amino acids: CASSPRSGNSPLHF. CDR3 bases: TGTGCCAGCAGTCCGAGGTCTGGGAATTCACCCCTCCACTTT. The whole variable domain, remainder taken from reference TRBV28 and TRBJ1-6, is DVKVTQSSRYLVKRTGEKVFLECVQDMDHENMFWYRQDPGLGLRLIYFSYDVKMKEKGDIPEGYSVSREKKERFSLILESASTNQTSMYLCASSPRSGNSPLHFGNGTRLTVT.

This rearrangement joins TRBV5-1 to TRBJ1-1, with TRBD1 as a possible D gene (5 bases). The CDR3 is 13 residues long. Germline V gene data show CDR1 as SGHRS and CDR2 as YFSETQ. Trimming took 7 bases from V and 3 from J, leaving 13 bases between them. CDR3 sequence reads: CASWGGVDTEAFF. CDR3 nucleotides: TGCGCCAGCTGGGGGGGAGTTGACACTGAAGCTTTCTTT.

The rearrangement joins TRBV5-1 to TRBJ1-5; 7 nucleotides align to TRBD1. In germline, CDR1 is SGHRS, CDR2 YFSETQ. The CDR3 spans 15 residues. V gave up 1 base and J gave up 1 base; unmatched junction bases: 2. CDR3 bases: TGCGCCAGCAGCTTGTTGGGACAGAGCAATCAGCCCCAGCATTTT. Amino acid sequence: CASSLLGQSNQPQHF. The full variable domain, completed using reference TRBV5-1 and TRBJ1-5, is KAGVTQTPRYLIKTRGQQVTLSCSPISGHRSVSWYQQTPGQGLQFLFEYFSETQRNKGNFPGRFSGRQFSNSRSEMNVSTLELGDSALYLCASSLLGQSNQPQHFGDGTRLSIL.

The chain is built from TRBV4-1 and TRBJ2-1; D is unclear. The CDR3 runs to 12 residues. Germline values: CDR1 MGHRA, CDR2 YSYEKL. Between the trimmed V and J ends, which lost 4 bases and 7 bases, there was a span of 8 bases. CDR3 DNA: TGCGCCAGCAGCCCGGAGAGGAATGAGCAGTTCTTC. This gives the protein CASSPERNEQFF.

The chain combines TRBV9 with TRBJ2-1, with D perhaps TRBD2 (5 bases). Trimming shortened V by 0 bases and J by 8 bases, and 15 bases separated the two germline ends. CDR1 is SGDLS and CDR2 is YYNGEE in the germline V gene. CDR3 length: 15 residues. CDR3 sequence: CASSVGSNAGHEQFF. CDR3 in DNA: TGTGCCAGCAGCGTAGGTAGTAACGCGGGCCATGAGCAGTTCTTC.

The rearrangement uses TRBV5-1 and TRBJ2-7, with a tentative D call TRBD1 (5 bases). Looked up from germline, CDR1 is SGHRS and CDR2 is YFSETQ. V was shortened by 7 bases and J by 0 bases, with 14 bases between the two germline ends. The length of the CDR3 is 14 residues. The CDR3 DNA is TGCGCCAGCGCCGTGGACACCTACTCCTACGAGCAGTACTTC. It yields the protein CASAVDTYSYEQYF.

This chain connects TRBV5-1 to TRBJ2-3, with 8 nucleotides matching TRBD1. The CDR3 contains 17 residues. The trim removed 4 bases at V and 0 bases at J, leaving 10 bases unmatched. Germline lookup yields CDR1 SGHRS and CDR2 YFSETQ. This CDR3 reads CASSLGQGTFSTDTQYF. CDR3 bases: TGCGCCAGCAGCCTCGGACAGGGCACGTTTAGCACAGATACGCAGTATTTT.

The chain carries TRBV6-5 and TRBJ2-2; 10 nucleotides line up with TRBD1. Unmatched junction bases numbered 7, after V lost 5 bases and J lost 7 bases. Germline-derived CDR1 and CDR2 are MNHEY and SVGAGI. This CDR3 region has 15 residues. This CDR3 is CASSRQGAKGGELFF. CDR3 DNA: TGTGCCAGCAGTCGACAGGGGGCGAAAGGCGGGGAGCTGTTTTTT.

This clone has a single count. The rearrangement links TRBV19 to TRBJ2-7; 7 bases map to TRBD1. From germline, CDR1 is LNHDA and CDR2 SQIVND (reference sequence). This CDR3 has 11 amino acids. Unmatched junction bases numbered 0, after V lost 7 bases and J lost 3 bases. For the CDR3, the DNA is TGTGCCAGTACAGGGGGCTACGAGCAGTACTTC. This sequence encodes CASTGGYEQYF.

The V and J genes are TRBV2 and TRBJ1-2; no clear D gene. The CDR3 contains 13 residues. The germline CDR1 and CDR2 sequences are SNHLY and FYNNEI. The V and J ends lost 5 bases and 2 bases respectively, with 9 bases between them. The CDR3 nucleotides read TGTGCCAGCAGTCAAACAGCAAACTATGGCTACACCTTC. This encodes CASSQTANYGYTF.